This T cell receptor beta chain originates from a study of blood T cell repertoires in COVID-19. Background on the study: Samples came from the United States, Italy and Spain, spanning acute and convalescent COVID-19.

Germline values: CDR1 SGHAT, CDR2 FQNNGV. The CDR3 spans 16 residues. Losses at the gene ends were 4 bases for V and 2 bases for J; bases not matched to a gene: 10. Only in-frame clones appear in the TCRdb table, and some are missing; sequencing was by immunoSEQ multiplex PCR. The profile covers fewer than 70,000 clones, with around 85% appearing a single time and more than 15% taken by the ten largest. Enrollment of patients from Seattle took place during active infection, with longitudinal follow-up. This chain links TRBV11-2 with TRBJ2-5; 7 bases match TRBD1. The TCR comes from a man between 40 and 49 years old with COVID-19, enrolled during active disease. The sequenced sample consisted of peripheral blood. CDR3 nucleotide sequence: TGTGCCAGCAGCTCCGGGACAGCCTTCCAACAAGAGACCCAGTACTTC. It translates to CASSSGTAFQQETQYF.